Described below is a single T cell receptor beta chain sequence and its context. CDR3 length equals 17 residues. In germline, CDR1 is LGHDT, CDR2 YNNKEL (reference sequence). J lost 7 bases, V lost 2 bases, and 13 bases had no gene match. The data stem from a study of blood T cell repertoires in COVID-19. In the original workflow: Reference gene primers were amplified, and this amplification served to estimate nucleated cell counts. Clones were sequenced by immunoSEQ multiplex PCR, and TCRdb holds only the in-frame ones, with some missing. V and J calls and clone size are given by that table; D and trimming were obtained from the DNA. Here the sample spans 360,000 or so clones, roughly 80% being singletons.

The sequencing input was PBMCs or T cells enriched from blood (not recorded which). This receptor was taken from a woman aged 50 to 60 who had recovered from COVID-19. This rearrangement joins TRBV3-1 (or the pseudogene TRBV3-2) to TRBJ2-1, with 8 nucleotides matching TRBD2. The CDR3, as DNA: TGTGCCAGCAGCCAACGGAGAGCGGGGGTAGGATCTAATGAGCAGTTCTTC. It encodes CASSQRRAGVGSNEQFF.